The rows below give T cell receptor beta chains drawn from one sample of a study of CD8+ T cells in alopecia areata. Some clones are missing from TCRdb's copy, which holds only in-frame ones; the method was immunoSEQ multiplex PCR. The sample holds 110,000 to 150,000 clones, roughly 50% seen once. The source material was CD4+ T cells sorted from blood, sampled at week 0. These receptors came from a human donor with alopecia areata. Each CDR3 is given with its conserved first and last residue. The D gene is left open where the match is weak. Size is stated for part of the rows, as once, few or many counts, or as a class when the clone is expanded.

J gene,clone size,CDR3 length,D gene,V gene,CDR3 protein,CDR3 DNA
TRBJ1-2,once,15,TRBD1,TRBV5-1,CASSLTGQGAYGYTF,TGCGCCAGCAGCCTGACGGGACAGGGGGCCTATGGCTACACCTTC
TRBJ2-7,.,17,TRBD1,TRBV29-1,CSVGDRGSGRVSYEQYF,TGCAGCGTTGGGGACAGGGGATCCGGACGGGTCTCCTACGAGCAGTACTTC
TRBJ1-2,.,13,.,TRBV10-2,CASSESTREGYTF,TGCGCCAGCAGTGAGTCGACGAGGGAAGGCTACACCTTC
TRBJ2-1,few,13,TRBD2,TRBV29-1,CSAWTSGGAEQFF,TGCAGCGCATGGACTAGCGGGGGGGCCGAGCAGTTCTTC
TRBJ2-3,.,14,.,TRBV7-2,CASSLDRGTDTQYF,TGTGCCAGCAGCTTAGACCGGGGGACAGATACGCAGTATTTT
TRBJ1-4,.,12,TRBD1,TRBV30,CAWGQGGEKLFF,TGTGCCTGGGGACAGGGAGGTGAAAAACTGTTTTTT
TRBJ1-5,.,14,.,TRBV6-6,CASSQPDSNQPQHF,TGTGCCAGCAGTCAACCGGATAGCAATCAGCCCCAGCATTTT
TRBJ2-2,few,15,TRBD1,TRBV30,CAWRGTGVNTGELFF,TGTGCCTGGAGGGGGACAGGAGTGAACACCGGGGAGCTGTTTTTT
TRBJ2-2,.,12,.,TRBV7-9,CASSIISGELFF,TGTGCCAGCAGCATAATCTCTGGGGAGCTGTTTTTT
TRBJ2-1,.,14,TRBD1,TRBV4-1,CASSRTGGSYEQFF,TGCGCCAGCAGCCGGACAGGGGGTTCATATGAGCAGTTCTTC
TRBJ2-7,few,13,.,TRBV5-1,CASSLGGTAEQYF,TGCGCCAGCAGCCTAGGAGGGACAGCCGAGCAGTACTTC
TRBJ1-2,.,14,.,TRBV6-5,CASSRGSGNYGYTF,TGTGCCAGCAGTAGGGGTTCTGGTAACTATGGCTACACCTTC
TRBJ2-3,few,14,.,TRBV29-1,CSVEEQGGLGTQYF,TGCAGCGTTGAAGAACAGGGTGGGTTGGGTACGCAGTATTTT
TRBJ2-3,.,14,.,TRBV5-1,CASSLTSSTDTQYF,TGCGCCAGCAGCTTGACCTCCAGCACAGATACGCAGTATTTT
TRBJ2-7,.,15,TRBD2,TRBV27,CATARGGMSSYEQYF,TGTGCCACTGCCCGGGGAGGGATGAGCTCCTACGAGCAGTACTTC
TRBJ2-1,.,14,.,TRBV30,CAWRELRASYEQFF,TGTGCCTGGAGAGAGCTCAGGGCTTCGTATGAGCAGTTCTTC
TRBJ2-1,few,16,TRBD1,TRBV11-2,CASSYPTGTGYNEQFF,TGTGCCAGCAGCTACCCCACCGGGACAGGCTACAATGAGCAGTTCTTC
TRBJ1-6,.,14,.,TRBV2,CASDLTRPGSPLHF,TGTGCCAGCGACCTTACACGGCCGGGGTCACCCCTCCACTTT
TRBJ2-5,.,15,.,TRBV4-3,CASSQEQMNGETQYF,TGCGCCAGCAGCCAAGAGCAGATGAATGGAGAGACCCAGTACTTC
TRBJ1-2,.,12,.,TRBV2,CASSGLIYGYTF,TGTGCCAGCAGTGGGCTGATCTATGGCTACACCTTC
TRBJ2-7,.,15,TRBD1,TRBV7-9,CASSYRDRGHYEQYF,TGTGCCAGCAGCTACCGGGACAGGGGGCACTACGAGCAGTACTTC
TRBJ2-5,.,14,.,TRBV9,CASSPPGARETQYF,TGTGCCAGCAGCCCACCGGGGGCTCGAGAGACCCAGTACTTC
TRBJ2-2,few,14,.,TRBV30,CAWSLNVASGELFF,TGTGCCTGGAGCCTCAACGTAGCTTCCGGGGAGCTGTTTTTT
TRBJ1-3,.,14,TRBD1,TRBV30,CAWSATGTGNTIYF,TGTGCCTGGAGCGCGACAGGGACTGGAAACACCATATATTTT
TRBJ1-4,.,11,TRBD1,TRBV7-2,CASSRDRELFF,TGTGCCAGCAGCCGGGACAGGGAACTGTTTTTT
TRBJ1-1,.,13,.,TRBV11-2,CASSLLYGILAFF,TGTGCCAGCAGCTTGCTATACGGGATTCTGGCTTTCTTT
TRBJ2-2,few,16,TRBD1,TRBV7-8,CASSPHTTGKRGELFF,TGTGCCAGCAGCCCACACACGACAGGGAAGCGGGGGGAGCTGTTTTTT
TRBJ2-3,.,13,.,TRBV29-1,CSVRRGFMDTQYF,TGCAGCGTACGAAGGGGGTTTATGGATACGCAGTATTTT
TRBJ1-3,.,11,.,TRBV29-1,CSVAVGNTIYF,TGCAGCGTTGCTGTGGGAAACACCATATATTTT
TRBJ2-3,once,16,TRBD2,TRBV18,CASSIVGRGNTDTQYF,TGTGCCAGCTCAATCGTCGGGCGGGGGAACACAGATACGCAGTATTTT
TRBJ2-1,.,13,.,TRBV6-6,CASRHPSYGEQFF,TGTGCCAGCAGACACCCTTCTTACGGGGAGCAGTTCTTC
TRBJ2-2,.,14,.,TRBV5-1,CASKGGDNSGELFF,TGCGCCAGCAAGGGGGGCGATAATTCCGGGGAGCTGTTTTTT
TRBJ2-7,.,17,TRBD2,TRBV4-3,CASSQGGTSGGIYEQYF,TGCGCCAGCAGCCAAGGCGGGACTAGCGGGGGGATCTACGAGCAGTACTTC
TRBJ2-2,few,12,.,TRBV7-2,CASSEPYGELFF,TGTGCCAGCAGCGAACCCTACGGGGAGCTGTTTTTT
TRBJ2-7,.,16,TRBD2,TRBV25-1,CASSESEGLARSEQYF,TGTGCCAGCAGTGAATCCGAGGGACTAGCGAGGTCGGAGCAGTACTTC
TRBJ2-7,.,15,TRBD1,TRBV23-1,CASSQTGTGDYEQYF,TGCGCCAGCAGTCAAACGGGGACAGGGGACTACGAGCAGTACTTC
TRBJ1-2,.,12,.,TRBV2,CASSPEIYGYTF,TGTGCCAGCAGCCCAGAAATTTATGGCTACACCTTC
TRBJ2-6,.,18,TRBD2,TRBV19,CASNTRPAGPAGANVLTF,TGTGCCAGTAACACCCGGCCAGCGGGGCCCGCTGGGGCCAACGTCCTGACTTTC
TRBJ2-1,.,13,.,TRBV5-1,CASTVHEVDEQFF,TGCGCCAGCACGGTCCACGAAGTCGATGAGCAGTTCTTC
TRBJ1-2,.,13,TRBD1,TRBV13,CASSTGAGNGYTF,TGTGCCAGCAGCACAGGGGCTGGGAATGGCTACACCTTC
TRBJ2-7,few,13,TRBD2,TRBV4-3,CASSWDYSYEQYF,TGCGCCAGCAGCTGGGACTATTCCTACGAGCAGTACTTC
TRBJ1-4,few,14,TRBD1,TRBV5-4,CASRPDRGAEKLFF,TGTGCCAGCAGACCGGACAGGGGAGCGGAAAAACTGTTTTTT